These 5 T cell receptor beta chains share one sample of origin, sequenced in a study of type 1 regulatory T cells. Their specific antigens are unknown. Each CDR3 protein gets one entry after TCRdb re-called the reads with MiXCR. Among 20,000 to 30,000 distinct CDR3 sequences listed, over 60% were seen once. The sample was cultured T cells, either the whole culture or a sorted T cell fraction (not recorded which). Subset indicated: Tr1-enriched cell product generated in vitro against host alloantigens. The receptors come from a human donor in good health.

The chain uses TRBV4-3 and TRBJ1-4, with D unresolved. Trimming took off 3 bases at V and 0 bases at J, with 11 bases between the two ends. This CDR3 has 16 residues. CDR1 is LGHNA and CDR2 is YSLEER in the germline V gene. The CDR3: CASSQTGPATNEKLFF. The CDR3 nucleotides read TGCGCCAGCAGCCAGACCGGACCTGCAACTAATGAAAAACTGTTTTTT.

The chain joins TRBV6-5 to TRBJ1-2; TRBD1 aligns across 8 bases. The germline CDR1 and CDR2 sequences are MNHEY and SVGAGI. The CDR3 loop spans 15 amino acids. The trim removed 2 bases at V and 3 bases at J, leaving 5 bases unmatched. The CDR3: CASSYGDRSYYGYTF. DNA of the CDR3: TGTGCCAGCAGTTACGGGGACAGGTCCTACTATGGCTACACCTTC.

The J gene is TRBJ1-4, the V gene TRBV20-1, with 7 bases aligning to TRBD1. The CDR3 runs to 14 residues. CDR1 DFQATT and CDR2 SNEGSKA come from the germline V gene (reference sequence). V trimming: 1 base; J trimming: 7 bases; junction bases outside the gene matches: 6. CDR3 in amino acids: CSARAQGRLEKLFF. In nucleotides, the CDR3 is TGCAGTGCTAGAGCACAGGGGCGGCTTGAAAAACTGTTTTTT.

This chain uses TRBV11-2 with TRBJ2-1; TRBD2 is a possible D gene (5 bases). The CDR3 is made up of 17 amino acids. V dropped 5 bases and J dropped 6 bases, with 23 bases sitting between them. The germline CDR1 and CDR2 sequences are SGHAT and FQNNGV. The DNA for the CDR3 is TGTGCCAGCAGCGTGAGCACTCGGGATGGCCGGCGCAATGAGCAGTTCTTC. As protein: CASSVSTRDGRRNEQFF.

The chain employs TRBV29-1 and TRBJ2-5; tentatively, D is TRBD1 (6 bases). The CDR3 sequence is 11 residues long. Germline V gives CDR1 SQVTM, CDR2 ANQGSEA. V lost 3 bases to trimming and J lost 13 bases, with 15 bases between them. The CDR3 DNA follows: TGCAGCGTTGAGGTCAACAGGGCTCTGTACTTC. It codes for CSVEVNRALYF. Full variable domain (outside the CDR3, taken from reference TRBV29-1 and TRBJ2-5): SAVISQKPSRDICQRGTSLTIQCQVDSQVTMMFWYRQQPGQSLTLIATANQGSEATYESGFVIDKFPISRPNLTFSTLTVSNMSPEDSSIYLCSVEVNRALYFGPGTRLLVL.